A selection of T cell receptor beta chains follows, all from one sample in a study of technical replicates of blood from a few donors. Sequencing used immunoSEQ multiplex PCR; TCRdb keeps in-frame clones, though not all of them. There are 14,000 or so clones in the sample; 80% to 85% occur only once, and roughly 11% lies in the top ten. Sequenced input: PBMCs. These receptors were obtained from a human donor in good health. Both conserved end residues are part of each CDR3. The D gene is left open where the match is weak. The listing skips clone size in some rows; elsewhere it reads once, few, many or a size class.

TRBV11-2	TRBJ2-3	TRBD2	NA	TGTGCCAGCAGCCCCTGGACTAGCGGACGCACAGATACGCAGTATTTT	CASSPWTSGRTDTQYF
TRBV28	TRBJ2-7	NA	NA	TGTGCCAGCAGTGGAGGGGGCATCCTTTACGAGCAGTACTTC	CASSGGGILYEQYF
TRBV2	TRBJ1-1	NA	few	TGTGCCAGCAGTGGCGCCCAAAACACTGAAGCTTTCTTT	CASSGAQNTEAFF
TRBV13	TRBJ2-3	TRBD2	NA	TGTGCCAGCAGCTTGGGTAGCGGGAGTAAAACAGATACGCAGTATTTT	CASSLGSGSKTDTQYF
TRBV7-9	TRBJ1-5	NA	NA	TGTGCCAGCAGCTTATCAGGATATAGCAATCAGCCCCAGCATTTT	CASSLSGYSNQPQHF
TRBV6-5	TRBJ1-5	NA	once	TGTGCCAGCAGTCCGACAGTTTATAGCAATCAGCCCCAGCATTTT	CASSPTVYSNQPQHF
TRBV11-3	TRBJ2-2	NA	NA	TGTGCCAGCAGCTTAGATCATGCCGGGGAGCTGTTTTTT	CASSLDHAGELFF
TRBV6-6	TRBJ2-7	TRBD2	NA	TGTGCCAGCAGGAGACTAGCGGGAGGATACGAGCAGTACTTC	CASRRLAGGYEQYF
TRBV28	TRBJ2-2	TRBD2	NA	TGTGCCAATGGTCCTAGCGGGGGGCGGCGGGAGCTGTTTTTT	CANGPSGGRRELFF
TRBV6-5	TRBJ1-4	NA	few	TGTGCCAGCAGCCGACAGCCCCAACGGGAAAAACTGTTTTTT	CASSRQPQREKLFF
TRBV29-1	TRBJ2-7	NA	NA	TGCAGCGTTAACACGGGAACCTACGAGCAGTACTTC	CSVNTGTYEQYF
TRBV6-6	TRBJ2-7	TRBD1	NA	TGTGCCAGCAGGCCCGGACAGGGGGGCGAGCAGTACTTC	CASRPGQGGEQYF
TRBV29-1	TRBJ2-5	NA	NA	TGCAGCGTTGAAGGTTCAGGGGAGACCCAGTACTTC	CSVEGSGETQYF
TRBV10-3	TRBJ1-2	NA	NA	TGTGCCACGGGGGGAGCTTCCGGCTACACCTTC	CATGGASGYTF
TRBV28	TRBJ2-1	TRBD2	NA	TGTGCCAGCAGTTCCCCTAGCGGGAGGGATTCACGGTTCTTC	CASSSPSGRDSRFF
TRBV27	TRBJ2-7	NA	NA	TGTGCCAGCAGTTCGGCAGGGATGGGCTCCTACGAGCAGTACTTC	CASSSAGMGSYEQYF
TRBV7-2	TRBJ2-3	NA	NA	TGTGCCAGCACCTCGGGGGAGGCCACAGATACGCAGTATTTT	CASTSGEATDTQYF
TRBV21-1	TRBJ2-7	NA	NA	TGTGCCAGCAGCCCACCCGGGGAGACAGGGGGCGAGCAGTACTTC	CASSPPGETGGEQYF
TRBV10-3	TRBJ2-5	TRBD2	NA	TGTGCCATCAGTGAGTCTGGCGGGAGTCGGCAAGAGACCCAGTACTTC	CAISESGGSRQETQYF
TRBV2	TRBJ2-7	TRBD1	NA	TGTGCCAGCACCCAACAGGGGGCAAGTTACGAGCAGTACTTC	CASTQQGASYEQYF
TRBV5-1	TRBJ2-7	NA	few	TGCGCCAGCAGCTTGATTTTGGCAGGATCAGTCTACGAGCAGTACTTC	CASSLILAGSVYEQYF
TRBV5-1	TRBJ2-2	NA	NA	TGCGCCAGCCTCAACGACCACCAGGGTACCGGGGAGCTGTTTTTT	CASLNDHQGTGELFF
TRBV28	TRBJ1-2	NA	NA	TGTGCCAGCAACCCAGGTGGGGGAGGTTATGGCTACACCTTC	CASNPGGGGYGYTF
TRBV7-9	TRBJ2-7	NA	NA	TGTGCCAGCAGCTTAGTCAGGGGCGGCTCCTACGAGCAGTACTTC	CASSLVRGGSYEQYF
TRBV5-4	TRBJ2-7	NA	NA	TGTGCCAGCAGCTTCTCGACAGTACCGAGGGAGCAGTACTTC	CASSFSTVPREQYF
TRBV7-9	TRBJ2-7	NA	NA	TGTGCCAGCAGCCCCCGGGGCGGGGAGGCCCGATCGGGTCTCGAGCAGTACTTC	CASSPRGGEARSGLEQYF
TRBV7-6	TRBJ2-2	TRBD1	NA	TGTGCCAGCAGCTTGACCGGACAGGGTCACACCGGGGAGCTGTTTTTT	CASSLTGQGHTGELFF
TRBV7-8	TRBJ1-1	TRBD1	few	TGTGCCAGCAGCCGTGGGACAGGACAGATGAACACTGAAGCTTTCTTT	CASSRGTGQMNTEAFF
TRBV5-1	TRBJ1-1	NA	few	TGCGCCAGCAGCGTCGGGTCGGGGGAAACTGAAGCTTTCTTT	CASSVGSGETEAFF
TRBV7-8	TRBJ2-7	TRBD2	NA	TGTGCCAGCAGCGGGGGAGGGACTAGCAGGTACGAGCAGTACTTC	CASSGGGTSRYEQYF
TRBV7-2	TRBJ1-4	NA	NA	TGTGCCAGCAGCACGGACAGCTCAAATGAAAAACTGTTTTTT	CASSTDSSNEKLFF
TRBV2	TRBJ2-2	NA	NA	TGTGCCAGCAGTGAAGTTGCGGTGGAGCTGTTTTTT	CASSEVAVELFF
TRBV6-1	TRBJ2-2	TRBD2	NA	TGTGCCAGCACGGATTGGGGGGGATCCGGGGAGCTGTTTTTT	CASTDWGGSGELFF
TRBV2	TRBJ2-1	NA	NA	TGTGCCAGCAGTGGGTGGGAGGCCAATGAGCAGTTCTTC	CASSGWEANEQFF
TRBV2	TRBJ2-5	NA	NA	TGTGCCAGCAGTCTCTTAGAGACCCAGTACTTC	CASSLLETQYF
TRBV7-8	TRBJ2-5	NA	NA	TGTGCCAGCAGCTTAGAGCGACAGGCCAAAGAGACCCAGTACTTC	CASSLERQAKETQYF
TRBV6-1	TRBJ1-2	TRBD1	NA	TGTGCCAGCAGTAGCTGGACAGGGTCTGACTATGGCTACACCTTC	CASSSWTGSDYGYTF
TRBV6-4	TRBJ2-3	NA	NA	TGTGCCAGCAGTGACTCGAGGCAGGGCTCAGATACGCAGTATTTT	CASSDSRQGSDTQYF
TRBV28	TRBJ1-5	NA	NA	TGTGCCAGCAGTTTAGGGTCGGCAGGGGTTAGCAATCAGCCCCAGCATTTT	CASSLGSAGVSNQPQHF
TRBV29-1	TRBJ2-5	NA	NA	TGCAGCGCCGCAGGGATTGGAGAAGAGACCCAGTACTTC	CSAAGIGEETQYF
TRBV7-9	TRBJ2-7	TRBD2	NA	TGTGCCAGCAGCTTAAGCGGGAGACGGGGCGAGCAGTACTTC	CASSLSGRRGEQYF
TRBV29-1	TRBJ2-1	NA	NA	TGCAGCGTGGGGGGATTAGCGGTGCCCTCCTACAATGAGCAGTTCTTC	CSVGGLAVPSYNEQFF
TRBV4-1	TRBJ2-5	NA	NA	TGCGCCAGCAGCCAATCGGAGACCCAGTACTTC	CASSQSETQYF